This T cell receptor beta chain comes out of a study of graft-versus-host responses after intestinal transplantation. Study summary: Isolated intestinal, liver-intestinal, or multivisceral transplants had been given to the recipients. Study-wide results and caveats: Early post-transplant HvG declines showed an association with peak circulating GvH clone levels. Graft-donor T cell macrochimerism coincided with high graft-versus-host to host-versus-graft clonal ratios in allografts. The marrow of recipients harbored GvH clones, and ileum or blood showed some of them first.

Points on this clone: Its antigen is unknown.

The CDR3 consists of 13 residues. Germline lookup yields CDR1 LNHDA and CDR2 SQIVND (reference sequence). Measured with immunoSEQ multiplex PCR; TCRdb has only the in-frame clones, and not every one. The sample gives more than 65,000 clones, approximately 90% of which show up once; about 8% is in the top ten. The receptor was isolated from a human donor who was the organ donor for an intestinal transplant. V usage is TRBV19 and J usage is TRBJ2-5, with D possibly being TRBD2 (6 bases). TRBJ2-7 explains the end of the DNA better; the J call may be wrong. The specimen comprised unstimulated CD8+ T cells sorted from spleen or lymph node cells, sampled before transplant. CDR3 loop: CASSIVHGSEQYF. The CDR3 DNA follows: TGTGCCAGTAGTATAGTTCACGGGAGCGAGCAGTACTTC.